The 9 T cell receptor beta chains listed next were all sequenced from one sample in a study of cytomegalovirus exposure and HLA in healthy donors. 60 Vbeta and 13 Jbeta primers were used in PCR. TCRdb keeps only in-frame clones here, not all; method: immunoSEQ multiplex PCR. Counted here are around 260,000 clones, roughly 80% occurring once; the ten biggest clones make up about 0.3%. Sequencing was done on a sample of PBMCs. The receptors shown here come from a girl between 2 and 10 years old in good health and CMV-seronegative.

This clone turned up a few times. The chain links TRBV30 to TRBJ2-5; D gene uncertain. The V end lost 1 base, the J end lost 6 bases, and 9 bases lay between the germline ends. From germline, CDR1 is GTSNPN and CDR2 SVGIG (reference sequence). The CDR3 is made up of 12 amino acids. The CDR3 DNA reads TGTGCCTGGAGTGGTACTGTTAAGACCCAGTACTTC. This gives the protein CAWSGTVKTQYF.

V is TRBV27 and J is TRBJ1-5; the match to TRBD1 covers 9 bases. Unmatched junction bases numbered 2, after V lost 6 bases and J lost 2 bases. Per the germline V gene, CDR1 is MNHEY and CDR2 is SMNVEV (reference sequence). The CDR3 length is 14 residues. The CDR3 bases are TGTGCCAGCAGCCGGGACAGGGGCAATCAGCCCCAGCATTTT. Its protein product is CASSRDRGNQPQHF.

This clone appeared a few times. The chain recombines TRBV30 with TRBJ2-5; perhaps TRBD1 as D (5 bases). The V and J ends lost 5 bases and 5 bases respectively, with 15 bases between them. The germline V gene has CDR1 GTSNPN and CDR2 SVGIG (reference sequence). The CDR3 consists of 13 residues. The CDR3 nucleotides are TGTGCCTGGGATAGGGGAACCGACGAGACCCAGTACTTC. Translating it yields CAWDRGTDETQYF.

This clone was counted only a few times. The genes are TRBV28 and TRBJ2-7, with D perhaps matching TRBD2 (6 bases). V lost 0 bases to trimming and J lost 1 base, with 10 bases between them. Germline V gene data show CDR1 as MDHEN and CDR2 as SYDVKM. The CDR3 is 15 amino acids. In nucleotides, the CDR3 is TGTGCCAGCAGTTTATGGCCTAGCGAATCCTACGAGCAGTACTTC. Translation gives CASSLWPSESYEQYF. The whole variable domain, remainder taken from reference TRBV28 and TRBJ2-7, is DVKVTQSSRYLVKRTGEKVFLECVQDMDHENMFWYRQDPGLGLRLIYFSYDVKMKEKGDIPEGYSVSREKKERFSLILESASTNQTSMYLCASSLWPSESYEQYFGPGTRLTVT.

The chain couples TRBV30 to TRBJ2-6, with D possibly matching TRBD1 (5 bases). Germline CDR1 and CDR2: GTSNPN and SVGIG (reference sequence). Trimming took 6 bases from V and 0 from J, leaving 21 bases between them. The CDR3 sequence is 18 residues long. CDR3 sequence reads: CACGSEQGRISGANVLTF. CDR3 bases: TGTGCCTGTGGGTCTGAGCAGGGTCGGATCTCTGGGGCCAACGTCCTGACTTTC.

The sample holds a few counts of this clone. The gene calls are TRBV2 and TRBJ1-5, with D perhaps TRBD1 (5 bases). The V and J ends lost 5 bases and 4 bases respectively, with 18 bases between them. CDR3 size: 16 residues. The germline gives CDR1 SNHLY, CDR2 FYNNEI. The CDR3 DNA is TGTGCCAGCAGTCTCCGAACTGGGGCCCAGAATCAGCCCCAGCATTTT. Translation: CASSLRTGAQNQPQHF.

V usage is TRBV5-4 and J usage is TRBJ1-1, with D hard to call. The CDR3 extends over 17 amino acids. V shed 4 bases and J shed 3 bases, with 22 bases lying between them. Germline V gene lookup returns CDR1 SGHNT and CDR2 YYREEE (reference sequence). The CDR3 nucleotides read TGTGCCAGCAGCCAAGAGGCTTGGATTCGATTGGACACTGAAGCTTTCTTT. Its protein product is CASSQEAWIRLDTEAFF.

This clone was counted a few times. CDR3: CASSDDRGGGQPQHF. The CDR3 DNA reads TGTGCCAGCAGTGACGACAGGGGGGGAGGTCAGCCCCAGCATTTT. The gene calls are TRBV27 and TRBJ1-5, with 9 bases that match TRBD1. With V trimmed by 5 bases and J by 6 bases, 8 bases remained unmatched. There are 15 residues in the CDR3. Germline CDR1 and CDR2: MNHEY and SMNVEV (reference sequence).

Concerning this clone: Distinct nucleotide sequences in the sample also encode this CDR3. This chain joins TRBV9 and TRBJ2-3; 9 bases match TRBD2. Germline V lookup: CDR1 SGDLS, CDR2 YYNGEE. After removal of 3 bases from V and 1 base from J, the junction contained 9 bases not matched to a gene. This CDR3 is 17 amino acids long. CDR3 coding DNA: TGTGCCAGCAGCGAAAAACTAGCGGGTTGGGGCACAGATACGCAGTATTTT. Its protein is CASSEKLAGWGTDTQYF.